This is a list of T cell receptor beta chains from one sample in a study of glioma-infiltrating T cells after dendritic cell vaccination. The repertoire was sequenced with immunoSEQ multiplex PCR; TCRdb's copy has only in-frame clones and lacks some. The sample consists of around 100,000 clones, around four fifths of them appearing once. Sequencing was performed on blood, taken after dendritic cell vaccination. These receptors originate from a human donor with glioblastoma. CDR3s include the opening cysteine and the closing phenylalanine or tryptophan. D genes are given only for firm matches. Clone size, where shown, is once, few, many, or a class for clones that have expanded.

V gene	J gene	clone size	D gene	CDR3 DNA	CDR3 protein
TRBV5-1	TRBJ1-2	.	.	TGCGCCAGCAGCTGGGAATCACAGGGATCTAACTATGGCTACACCTTC	CASSWESQGSNYGYTF
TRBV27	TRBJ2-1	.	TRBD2	TGTGCCAGCTCGATACTAGCGGGGGCTCCTTACAATGAGCAGTTCTTC	CASSILAGAPYNEQFF
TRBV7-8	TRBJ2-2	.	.	TGTGCCAGCAGCTCCACGGGGGTTGGGAACACCGGGGAGCTGTTTTTT	CASSSTGVGNTGELFF
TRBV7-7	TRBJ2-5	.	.	TGTGCCAGCAGCTTAGACAGATTTCAAGAGACCCAGTACTTC	CASSLDRFQETQYF
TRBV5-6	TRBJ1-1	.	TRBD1	TGTGCCAGCAGCTCTATGCCGGACAGGCTGAACACTGAAGCTTTCTTT	CASSSMPDRLNTEAFF
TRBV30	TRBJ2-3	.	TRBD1	TGTGCCTGGGCCAGGGGGATCAAGCTCTGGACAGTCACAGATACGCAGTATTTT	CAWARGIKLWTVTDTQYF
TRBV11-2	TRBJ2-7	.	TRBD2	TGTGCCAGCAGCCTTGGGGGGGGCTACGAGCAGTACTTC	CASSLGGGYEQYF
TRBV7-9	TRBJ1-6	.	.	TGTGCCAGCAGCTTAGGTTCAGGGTTTAATTCACCCCTCCACTTT	CASSLGSGFNSPLHF
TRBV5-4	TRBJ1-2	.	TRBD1	TGTGCCAGCAGCCCCCAGAAACAGGGGAAGGAGGGCTACACCTTC	CASSPQKQGKEGYTF
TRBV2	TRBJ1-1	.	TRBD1	TGTGCCAGCAGTGAAAAGGAGGGGGCGTTCACTGAAGCTTTCTTT	CASSEKEGAFTEAFF
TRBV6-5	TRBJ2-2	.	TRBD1	TGTGCCAGCAGCACAGGGGGGAACACCGGGGAGCTGTTTTTT	CASSTGGNTGELFF
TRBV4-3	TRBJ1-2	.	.	TGCGCCAGCAGCTCACAAGATTGGGGGCAGGGACCCTTC	CASSSQDWGQGPF
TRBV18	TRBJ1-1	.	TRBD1	TGTGCCAGCTCACCCTCCGGGACAGGGAACACTGAAGCTTTCTTT	CASSPSGTGNTEAFF
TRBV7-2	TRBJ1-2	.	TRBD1	TGTGCCAGCAGCTTAGCAGGGGGCGGCACTAACTATGGCTACACCTTC	CASSLAGGGTNYGYTF
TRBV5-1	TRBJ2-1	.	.	TGCGCCAGCAGCCTCGGGACAGCGGGTGAGCAGTTCTTC	CASSLGTAGEQFF
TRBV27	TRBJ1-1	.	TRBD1	TGTGCCAGCAGTTCCCGGACAGGGGACACTGAAGCTTTCTTT	CASSSRTGDTEAFF
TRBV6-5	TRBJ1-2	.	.	TGTGCCAGCAGGGTGGACGGGACTGATTGGCATGGCTACACCTTC	CASRVDGTDWHGYTF
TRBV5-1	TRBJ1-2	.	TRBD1	TGCGCCAGCAGTCTTGACAGGGGAGGCTATGGCTACACCTTC	CASSLDRGGYGYTF
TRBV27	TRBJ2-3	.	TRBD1	TGTGCCAGCACCCCCCAGAGGACAGGGAGCACAGATACGCAGTATTTT	CASTPQRTGSTDTQYF
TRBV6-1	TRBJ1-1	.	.	TGTGCCAGCAGTGAATGGGGGGATTCGAACACTGAAGCTTTCTTT	CASSEWGDSNTEAFF
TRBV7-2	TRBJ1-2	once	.	TGTGCCAGCAGCTTAAAATCGCTGACAGATCGAATAGACGGCTACACCTTC	CASSLKSLTDRIDGYTF
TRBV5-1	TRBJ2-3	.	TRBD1	TGCGCCAGCAGCCCGGACAGGGAGCTTACAGATACGCAGTATTTT	CASSPDRELTDTQYF
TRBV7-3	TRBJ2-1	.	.	TGTGCCAGCAGCTTATCGTCTAGCGGGCAGGGGGGCGATGAGCAGTTCTTC	CASSLSSSGQGGDEQFF
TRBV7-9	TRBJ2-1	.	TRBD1	TGTGCCAGCAGACCGACAGGGATTGGTGAGCAGTTCTTC	CASRPTGIGEQFF
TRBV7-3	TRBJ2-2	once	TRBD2	TGTGCCAGCAGCCCTAGCGGGGGCACCGGGGAGCTGTTTTTT	CASSPSGGTGELFF
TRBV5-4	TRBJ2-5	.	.	TGTGCCAGCAGCTCGGGACGGGAGTACCAAGAGACCCAGTACTTC	CASSSGREYQETQYF
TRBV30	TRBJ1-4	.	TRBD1	TGTGCCTGGAGTTCATACAGGGGTTACAGGGAAAAACTGTTTTTT	CAWSSYRGYREKLFF
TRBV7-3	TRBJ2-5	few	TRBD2	TGTGCCAGCAGCTTGCGGGGGGGAAAGGAGACCCAGTACTTC	CASSLRGGKETQYF
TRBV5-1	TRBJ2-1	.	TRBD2	TGCGCCAGCAGCTTTGCGGGGGGGCCTCCTTACAATGAGCAGTTCTTC	CASSFAGGPPYNEQFF
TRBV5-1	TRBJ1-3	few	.	TGCGCCAGCAGCTTGGGAGTGGTAGAGGCTGGAAACACCATATATTTT	CASSLGVVEAGNTIYF
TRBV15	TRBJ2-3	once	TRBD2	TGTGCCACCAGCAGAGCCGGCCGGCGGGGGGGCACAGATACGCAGTATTTT	CATSRAGRRGGTDTQYF
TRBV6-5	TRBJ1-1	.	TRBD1	TGTGCCAGCAGCCCAGACAGGGCGATGAACACTGAAGCTTTCTTT	CASSPDRAMNTEAFF
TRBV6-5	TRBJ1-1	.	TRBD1	TGTGCCAGCAGACAGGGGGCAAGCCCTGAAGCTTTCTTT	CASRQGASPEAFF
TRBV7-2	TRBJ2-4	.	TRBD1	TGTGCCAGCAGCTTGTTGTGGAGGGACAGGAAAAACATTCAGTACTTC	CASSLLWRDRKNIQYF
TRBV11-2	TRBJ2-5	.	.	TGTGCCAGCAGCCCTAGGGGACTGTCGGCTCAGTACTTC	CASSPRGLSAQYF
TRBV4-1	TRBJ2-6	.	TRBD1	TGCGCCAGCAGCCAGTACGGGACAGGGGCTCCGGGGGCCAACGTCCTGACTTTC	CASSQYGTGAPGANVLTF
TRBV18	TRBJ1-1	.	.	TGTGCCAGCTCACCTCTCCGGGACATGAACACTGAAGCTTTCTTT	CASSPLRDMNTEAFF
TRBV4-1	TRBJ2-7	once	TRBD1	TGCGCCAGCAGCCAAGACCGGCGACAGGGATCCTACGAGCAGTACTTC	CASSQDRRQGSYEQYF
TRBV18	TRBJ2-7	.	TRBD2	TGTGCCAGCTCCCCGGGGACTAGCGGGGATGGGCACGAGCAGTACTTC	CASSPGTSGDGHEQYF
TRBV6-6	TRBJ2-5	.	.	TGTGCCAGCAGCCAAGCCCAAGTGGAGACCCAGTACTTC	CASSQAQVETQYF
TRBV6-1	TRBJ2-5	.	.	TGTGCCAGCAGTGACCCGAACCTCTTCTATCCAGGGGAGGAGACCCAGTACTTC	CASSDPNLFYPGEETQYF
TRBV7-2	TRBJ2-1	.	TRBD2	TGTGCCAGCAGCTTAGACGGGGGGGTCTACAATGAGCAGTTCTTC	CASSLDGGVYNEQFF
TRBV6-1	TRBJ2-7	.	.	TGTGCCACCATCGGACGGGGGAACCTCTACGAGCAGTACTTC	CATIGRGNLYEQYF
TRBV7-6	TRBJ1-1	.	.	TGTGCCAGCAGCGTTACCGGCAGGGATGAAGCTTTCTTT	CASSVTGRDEAFF
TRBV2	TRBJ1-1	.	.	TGTGCCAGCATCGAAGAGGCAGGGCTGAACACTGAAGCTTTCTTT	CASIEEAGLNTEAFF
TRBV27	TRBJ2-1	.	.	TGTGCCAGCAGTTTCCCCAACGCGGGTGAGCAGTTCTTC	CASSFPNAGEQFF